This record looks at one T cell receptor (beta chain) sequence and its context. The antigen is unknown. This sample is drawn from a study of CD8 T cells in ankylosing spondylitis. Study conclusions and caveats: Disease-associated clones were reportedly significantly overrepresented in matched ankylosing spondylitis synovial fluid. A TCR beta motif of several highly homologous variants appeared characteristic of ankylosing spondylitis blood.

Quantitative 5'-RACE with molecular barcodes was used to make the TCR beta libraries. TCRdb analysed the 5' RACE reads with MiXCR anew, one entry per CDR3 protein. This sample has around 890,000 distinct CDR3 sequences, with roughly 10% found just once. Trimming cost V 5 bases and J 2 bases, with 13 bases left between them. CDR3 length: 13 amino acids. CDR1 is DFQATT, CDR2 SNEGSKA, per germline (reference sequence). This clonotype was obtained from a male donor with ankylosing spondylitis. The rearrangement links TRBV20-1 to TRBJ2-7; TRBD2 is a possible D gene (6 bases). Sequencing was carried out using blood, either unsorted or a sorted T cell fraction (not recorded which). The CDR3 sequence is CSAYRDSTYEQYF. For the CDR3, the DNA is TGCAGTGCTTACCGGGACTCCACCTACGAGCAGTACTTC.